Shown below are 2 T cell receptor beta chains from a single sample sequenced in a study of blood T cells in healthy people across ages. Primers used in a second PCR of about 6 to 12 cycles were a sample-barcoded 5' primer and a J-beta primer mix. TCRdb passed the 5' RACE reads through MiXCR, listing each CDR3 protein once. The sample has 890,000 or so distinct CDR3 sequences; less than 80% are singletons. The sample consisted of blood. The receptors shown here come from a man between 25 and 39 years old in good health.

This chain joins TRBV7-3 and TRBJ2-5; 11 bases are a match to TRBD2. The CDR3 is 15 amino acids. Looked up from germline, CDR1 is SGHTA and CDR2 is FQGTGA. The V and J ends lost 5 bases and 6 bases, in that order; junction bases with no gene match: 8. CDR3 protein: CASSPTSGDEQTQYF. The CDR3 DNA reads as TGTGCCAGCAGCCCGACTAGCGGGGACGAGCAGACCCAGTACTTC.

CDR3 sequence reads: CASSDGSGGNSGTDTQYF. The CDR3 DNA reads TGTGCCAGCAGTGATGGCAGCGGGGGAAACTCGGGCACAGATACGCAGTATTTT. The chain links TRBV25-1 to TRBJ2-3; 8 bases agree with TRBD2. Trimming took 3 bases from V and 1 from J; bases not matched to a gene: 12. The germline V gene encodes CDR1 MGHDK and CDR2 SYGVNS. The CDR3 covers 18 residues.